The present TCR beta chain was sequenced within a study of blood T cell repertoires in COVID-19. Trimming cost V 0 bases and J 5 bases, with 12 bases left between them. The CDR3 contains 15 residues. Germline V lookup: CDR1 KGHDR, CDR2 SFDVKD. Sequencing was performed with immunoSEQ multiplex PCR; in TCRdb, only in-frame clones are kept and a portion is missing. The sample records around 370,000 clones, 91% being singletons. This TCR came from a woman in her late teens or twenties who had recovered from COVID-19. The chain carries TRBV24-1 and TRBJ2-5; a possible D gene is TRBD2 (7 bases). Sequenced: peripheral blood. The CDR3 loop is CATSDLWGGAETQYF. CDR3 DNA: TGTGCCACCAGTGATTTGTGGGGGGGCGCGGAGACCCAGTACTTC.